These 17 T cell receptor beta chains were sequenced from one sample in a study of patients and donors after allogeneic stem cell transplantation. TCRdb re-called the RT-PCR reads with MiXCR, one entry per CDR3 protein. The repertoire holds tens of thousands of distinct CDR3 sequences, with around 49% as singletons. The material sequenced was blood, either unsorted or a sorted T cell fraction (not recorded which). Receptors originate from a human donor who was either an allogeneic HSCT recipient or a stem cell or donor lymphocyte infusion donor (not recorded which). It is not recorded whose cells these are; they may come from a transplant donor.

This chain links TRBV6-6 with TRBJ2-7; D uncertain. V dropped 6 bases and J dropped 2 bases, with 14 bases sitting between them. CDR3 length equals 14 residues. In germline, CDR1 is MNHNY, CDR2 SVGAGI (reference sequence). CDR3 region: CASRSEARPYEQYF. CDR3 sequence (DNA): TGTGCCAGCAGGTCCGAGGCCCGACCCTACGAGCAGTACTTC.

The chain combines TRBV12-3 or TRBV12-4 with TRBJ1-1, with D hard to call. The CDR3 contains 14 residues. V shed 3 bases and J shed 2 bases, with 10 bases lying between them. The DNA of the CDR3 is TGTGCCAGCAGTTTTTTGACCGCTAACACTGAAGCTTTCTTT. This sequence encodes CASSFLTANTEAFF.

CDR3 sequence reads: CASSFPPAGPSNSPLHF. Here the CDR3 DNA reads TGTGCCAGCAGTTTCCCCCCGGCGGGCCCTTCTAATTCACCCCTCCACTTT. The chain links TRBV6-6 to TRBJ1-6; D not certain. The CDR3 spans 17 residues. Looked up from germline, CDR1 is MNHNY and CDR2 is SVGAGI (reference sequence). Trimming cost V 4 bases and J 6 bases, with 19 bases left between them.

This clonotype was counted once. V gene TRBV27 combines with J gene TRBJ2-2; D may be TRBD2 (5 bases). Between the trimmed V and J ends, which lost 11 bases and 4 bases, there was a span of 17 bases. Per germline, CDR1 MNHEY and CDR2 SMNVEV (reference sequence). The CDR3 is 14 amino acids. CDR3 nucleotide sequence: TGTGCCTCCCGGGGTAGCCCTACCACCGGGGAGCTGTTTTTT. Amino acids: CASRGSPTTGELFF.

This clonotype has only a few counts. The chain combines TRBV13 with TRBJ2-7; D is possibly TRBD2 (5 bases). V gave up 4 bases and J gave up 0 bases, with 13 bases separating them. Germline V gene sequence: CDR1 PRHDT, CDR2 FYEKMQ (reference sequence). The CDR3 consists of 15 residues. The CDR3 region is CASSSKDRGSYEQYF. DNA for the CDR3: TGTGCCAGCAGCTCGAAGGACCGGGGCTCCTACGAGCAGTACTTC.

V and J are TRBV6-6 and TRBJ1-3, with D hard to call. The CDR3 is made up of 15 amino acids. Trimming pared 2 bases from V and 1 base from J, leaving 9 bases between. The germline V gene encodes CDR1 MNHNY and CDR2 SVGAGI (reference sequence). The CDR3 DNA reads TGTGCCAGCAGTTACCTCTCCGGTTCTGGAAACACCATATATTTT. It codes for CASSYLSGSGNTIYF.

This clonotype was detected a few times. The CDR3 region has the DNA TGTGCCAGCAGTTACGGTCTGACTAGCGGGCCTAGCACAGATACGCAGTATTTT. This sequence encodes CASSYGLTSGPSTDTQYF. The chain uses TRBV6-6 and TRBJ2-3; 10 bases are shared with TRBD2. J gave up 0 bases and V 2 bases, and 8 bases lay outside the gene matches. Germline V gives CDR1 MNHNY, CDR2 SVGAGI (reference sequence). The CDR3 sequence is 18 residues long.

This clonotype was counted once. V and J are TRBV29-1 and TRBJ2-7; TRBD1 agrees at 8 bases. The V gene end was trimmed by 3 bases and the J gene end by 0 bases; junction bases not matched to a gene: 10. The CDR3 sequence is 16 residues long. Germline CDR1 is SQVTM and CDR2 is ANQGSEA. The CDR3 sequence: CSVDRGLDRSSYEQYF. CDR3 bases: TGCAGCGTTGACAGGGGGCTGGACCGGAGCTCCTACGAGCAGTACTTC.

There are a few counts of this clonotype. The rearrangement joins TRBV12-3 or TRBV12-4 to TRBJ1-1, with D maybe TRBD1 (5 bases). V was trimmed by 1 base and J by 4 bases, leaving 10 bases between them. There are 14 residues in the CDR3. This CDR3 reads CASSLEGKGTEAFF. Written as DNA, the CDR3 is TGTGCCAGCAGTTTAGAGGGGAAGGGCACTGAAGCTTTCTTT.

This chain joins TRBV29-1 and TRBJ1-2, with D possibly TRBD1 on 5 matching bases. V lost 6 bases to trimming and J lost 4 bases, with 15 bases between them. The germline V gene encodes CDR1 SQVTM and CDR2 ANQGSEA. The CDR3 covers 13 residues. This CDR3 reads CSVTREKLYGYTF. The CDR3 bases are TGCAGCGTAACCAGGGAAAAGCTCTATGGCTACACCTTC.

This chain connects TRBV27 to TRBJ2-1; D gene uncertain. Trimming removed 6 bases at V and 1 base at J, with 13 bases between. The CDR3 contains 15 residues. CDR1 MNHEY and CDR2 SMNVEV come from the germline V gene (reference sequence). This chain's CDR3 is CASSPRAYSYNEQFF. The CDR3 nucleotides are TGTGCCAGCAGCCCCCGAGCATATTCCTACAATGAGCAGTTCTTC.

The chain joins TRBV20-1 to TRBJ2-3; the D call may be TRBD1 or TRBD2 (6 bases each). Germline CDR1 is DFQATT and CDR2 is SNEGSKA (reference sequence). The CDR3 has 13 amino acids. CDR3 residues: CSWGQGRTDTQYF. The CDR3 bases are TGCTCGTGGGGGCAGGGGAGGACAGATACGCAGTATTTT.

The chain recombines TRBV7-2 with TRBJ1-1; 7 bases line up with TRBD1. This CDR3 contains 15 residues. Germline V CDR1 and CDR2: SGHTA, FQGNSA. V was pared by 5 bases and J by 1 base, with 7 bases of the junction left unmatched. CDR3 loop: CASSPRGRGNTEAFF. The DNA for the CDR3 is TGTGCCAGCAGCCCGAGGGGGCGCGGGAACACTGAAGCTTTCTTT.

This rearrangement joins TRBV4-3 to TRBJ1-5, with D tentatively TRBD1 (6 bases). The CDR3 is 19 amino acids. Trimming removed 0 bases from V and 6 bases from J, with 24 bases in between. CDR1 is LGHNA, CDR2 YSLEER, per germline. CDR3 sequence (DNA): TGCGCCAGCAGCCAAGATTTAAACAGGGTAGGAATAGTGTCTCAGCCCCAGCATTTT. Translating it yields CASSQDLNRVGIVSQPQHF.

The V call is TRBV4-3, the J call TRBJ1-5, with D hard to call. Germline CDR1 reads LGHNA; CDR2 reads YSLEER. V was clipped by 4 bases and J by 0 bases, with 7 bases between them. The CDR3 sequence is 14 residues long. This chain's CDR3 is CASSPEPSNQPQHF. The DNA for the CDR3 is TGCGCCAGCAGCCCCGAACCTAGCAATCAGCCCCAGCATTTT.

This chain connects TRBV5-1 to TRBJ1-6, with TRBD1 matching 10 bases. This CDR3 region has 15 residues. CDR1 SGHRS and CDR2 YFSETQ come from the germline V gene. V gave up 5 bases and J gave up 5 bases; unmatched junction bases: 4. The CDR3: CASRDRGHDNSPLHF. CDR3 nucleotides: TGCGCCAGCAGAGACAGGGGGCACGATAATTCACCCCTCCACTTT.

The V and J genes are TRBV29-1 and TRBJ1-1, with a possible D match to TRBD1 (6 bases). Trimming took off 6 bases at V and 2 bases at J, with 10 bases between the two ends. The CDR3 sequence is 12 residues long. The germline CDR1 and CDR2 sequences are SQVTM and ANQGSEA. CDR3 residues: CSVSQGNTEAFF. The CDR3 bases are TGCAGCGTGTCACAGGGAAACACTGAAGCTTTCTTT.